In this sample, the clone carrying this TCR beta chain turned up many times. The sample comes from a study of identical twins. TCRdb processed the 5' RACE reads anew with MiXCR; each CDR3 protein has one entry. The sample has 1.5 million to 2 million distinct CDR3 sequences; roughly 35% are singletons. This CDR3 has 11 residues. Unmatched junction bases numbered 5, after V lost 3 bases and J lost 12 bases. From germline, CDR1 is SQVTM and CDR2 ANQGSEA. The sequencing sample was made of cord blood. This receptor was obtained from a newborn girl in good health. V gene TRBV29-1 combines with J gene TRBJ2-1; 7 bases map to TRBD1. The CDR3 sequence: CSVDIGQVQFF. In nucleotides, the CDR3 is TGCAGCGTTGATATTGGACAGGTGCAGTTCTTC.